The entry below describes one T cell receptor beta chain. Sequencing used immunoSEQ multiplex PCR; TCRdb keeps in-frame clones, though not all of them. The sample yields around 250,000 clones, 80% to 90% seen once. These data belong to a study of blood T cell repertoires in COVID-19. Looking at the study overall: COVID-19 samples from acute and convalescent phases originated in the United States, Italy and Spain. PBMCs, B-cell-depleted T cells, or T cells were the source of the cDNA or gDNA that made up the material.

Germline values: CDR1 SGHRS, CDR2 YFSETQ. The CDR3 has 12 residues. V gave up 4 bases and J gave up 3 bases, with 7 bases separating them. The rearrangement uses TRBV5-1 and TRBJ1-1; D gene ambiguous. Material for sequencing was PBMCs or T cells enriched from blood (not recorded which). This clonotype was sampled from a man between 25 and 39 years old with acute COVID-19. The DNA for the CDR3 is TGCGCCAGCAGCGGAGTTCACACTGAAGCTTTCTTT. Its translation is CASSGVHTEAFF.